Listed here are 22 T cell receptor beta chains from one sample, sequenced in a study of T-cell reconstitution after alpha-beta-depleted transplantation in children. The library targeted TCRbeta and was prepared with unique molecular identifiers. In TCRdb, the PCR reads were re-called with MiXCR into one record per CDR3 protein. This sample has approximately 490,000 distinct CDR3 sequences, with roughly an eighth found just once. Sequenced material: PBMCs from the stem cell graft donor, taken from the stem cell graft. These receptor sequences come from a human donor who donated a stem cell graft to a child with combined immunodeficiency.

This clonotype turned up a few times. The V call is TRBV12-3 or TRBV12-4, the J call TRBJ2-2, with TRBD1 matching 7 bases. The V and J ends lost 11 bases and 6 bases, in that order; junction bases with no gene match: 18. The CDR3 is made up of 16 amino acids. The CDR3, as DNA: TGTGCCGGAAGACCCGAACAGGGGATTTTCGCCGGGGAGCTGTTTTTT. Its translation: CAGRPEQGIFAGELFF.

This clonotype occurred many times. V is TRBV5-1 and J is TRBJ1-6; TRBD1 matches at 7 bases. CDR1 SGHRS and CDR2 YFSETQ come from the germline V gene. This CDR3 contains 17 residues. V shed 0 bases and J 8 bases; nucleotides not matched to a gene: 11. CDR3 region: CASSLVVTGNQDSPLHF. The CDR3 bases are TGCGCCAGCAGCTTGGTGGTGACAGGGAATCAAGATTCACCCCTCCACTTT.

This clonotype appeared many times. The genes are TRBV3-1 and TRBJ1-1; TRBD1 aligns across 8 bases. Looked up from germline, CDR1 is LGHDT and CDR2 is YNNKEL (reference sequence). This CDR3 is 14 amino acids long. After removal of 5 bases from V and 7 bases from J, the junction contained 9 bases not matched to a gene. CDR3 coding DNA: TGTGCCAGCAGCGCCGGACAGGGAAACCTTGAAGCTTTCTTT. Translating it yields CASSAGQGNLEAFF.

This clonotype occurred a few times. This chain links TRBV11-2 with TRBJ1-2; the match to TRBD1 covers 10 bases. The CDR3 is 15 residues long. The V gene end was trimmed by 5 bases and the J gene end by 6 bases; junction bases not matched to a gene: 9. Germline V gives CDR1 SGHAT, CDR2 FQNNGV. The CDR3 sequence: CASSGGDRGINGYTF. DNA for the CDR3: TGTGCCAGCAGCGGCGGGGACAGGGGTATTAATGGCTACACCTTC.

At least ten counts were recorded for this clonotype. This rearrangement joins TRBV12-3 or TRBV12-4 to TRBJ2-1; D is uncertain. Deletions cut 7 bases from V and 0 bases from J, with 7 bases between. This CDR3 has 13 residues. CDR3 loop: CASTVSSYNEQFF. CDR3 DNA sequence: TGTGCCAGCACGGTGAGCTCCTACAATGAGCAGTTCTTC.

This clonotype was recorded many times. The chain is built from TRBV20-1 and TRBJ2-1, with a weak D call TRBD2 (7 bases). The germline gives CDR1 DFQATT, CDR2 SNEGSKA (reference sequence). The ends were cut back, 6 bases at V and 3 bases at J, with 9 bases in the middle. The CDR3 spans 12 residues. DNA of the CDR3: TGCAGTGCCGGGGGGCGCTACAATGAGCAGTTCTTC. Its translation: CSAGGRYNEQFF.

This sequence joins TRBV29-1 and TRBJ2-3; 8 nucleotides match TRBD1. Trimming removed 7 bases from V and 2 bases from J; junction bases left unmatched: 5. CDR3 length: 13 residues. Looked up from germline, CDR1 is SQVTM and CDR2 is ANQGSEA. In DNA, the CDR3 is TGCAGCGCAGGGACAGGTCCCACAGATACGCAGTATTTT. The encoded protein is CSAGTGPTDTQYF.

This clonotype has at least ten counts. This sequence joins TRBV12-3 or TRBV12-4 and TRBJ2-1, with D possibly matching TRBD2 (5 bases). The CDR3 extends over 15 amino acids. The V end lost 1 base, the J end lost 2 bases, and 9 bases lay between the germline ends. CDR3 bases: TGTGCCAGCAGTTTAGGCTCTAGCCCCTACAATGAGCAGTTCTTC. Protein product: CASSLGSSPYNEQFF.

V gene TRBV7-2 combines with J gene TRBJ2-7, with 8 bases fitting TRBD2. After removal of 3 bases from V and 2 bases from J, the junction contained 3 bases not matched to a gene. This CDR3 has 14 residues. Germline V gene data show CDR1 as SGHTA and CDR2 as FQGNSA. CDR3 DNA sequence: TGTGCCAGCAGCTTTCCGGGAGGGCCCTACGAGCAGTACTTC. It encodes CASSFPGGPYEQYF.

This chain links TRBV18 with TRBJ2-1; D perhaps matches TRBD2 (5 bases). The length of the CDR3 is 18 residues. V was shortened by 3 bases and J by 8 bases, with 26 bases between the two germline ends. Germline V gives CDR1 KGHSH, CDR2 LQKENI. The CDR3 nucleotides read TGTGCCAGCTCACCTCCCAGTACTAGGCGGGCCTTAGGCGATGAGCAGTTCTTC. Protein sequence: CASSPPSTRRALGDEQFF.

This clonotype was counted many times. The CDR3 DNA sequence: TGCGCCAGCACCGAGCGGGAGAAGACCTACAATGAGCAGTTCTTC. Protein: CASTEREKTYNEQFF. The V and J genes are TRBV5-1 and TRBJ2-1; 8 bases are shared with TRBD2. Germline V lookup: CDR1 SGHRS, CDR2 YFSETQ. V trimming: 6 bases; J trimming: 2 bases; junction bases outside the gene matches: 7. The CDR3 has 15 amino acids.

This clonotype came up a few times. The chain joins TRBV9 to TRBJ1-1, with 8 bases identical to TRBD1. J gave up 1 base and V 0 bases, and 5 bases lay outside the gene matches. The germline V gene encodes CDR1 SGDLS and CDR2 YYNGEE. This CDR3 region has 16 residues. CDR3 nucleotides: TGTGCCAGCAGCGTAGCGGGCAGGGGGCCGAACACTGAAGCTTTCTTT. Its translation: CASSVAGRGPNTEAFF.

The V gene is TRBV9, the J gene TRBJ2-5; 7 positions agree with TRBD1. The germline V gene encodes CDR1 SGDLS and CDR2 YYNGEE. With 4 bases clipped from V and 1 base from J, the junction kept 7 bases outside the gene matches. The CDR3 is made up of 15 amino acids. This CDR3 is CASSPRQGPQETQYF. The CDR3 region has the DNA TGTGCCAGCAGCCCCCGACAGGGCCCCCAAGAGACCCAGTACTTC. Based on the CDR3 plus reference TRBV9 and TRBJ2-5, the full variable domain is DSGVTQTPKHLITATGQRVTLRCSPRSGDLSVYWYQQSLDQGLQFLIQYYNGEERAKGNILERFSAQQFPDLHSELNLSSLELGDSALYFCASSPRQGPQETQYFGPGTRLLVL.

This clonotype showed up just a few times. The J gene is TRBJ2-7, the V gene TRBV6-9; the match to TRBD1 covers 9 bases. Germline CDR1 and CDR2: MNHGY and SVAAGI. This CDR3 region has 17 residues. V was pared by 0 bases and J by 4 bases, with 10 bases of the junction left unmatched. CDR3 in amino acids: CASSYSKRGQGLYEQYF. CDR3 DNA: TGTGCCAGCAGTTATTCGAAAAGGGGACAGGGTTTATACGAGCAGTACTTC.

V usage is TRBV20-1 and J usage is TRBJ2-2; TRBD2 agrees at 14 bases. The length of the CDR3 is 18 residues. CDR1 is DFQATT and CDR2 is SNEGSKA in the germline V gene (reference sequence). Losses at the gene ends were 3 bases for V and 3 bases for J; bases not matched to a gene: 9. CDR3 nucleotides: TGCAGTGCTAGTCTGACTAGCGGGAGGGTTAAGGACACCGGGGAGCTGTTTTTT. Its translation: CSASLTSGRVKDTGELFF.

The sample holds many counts of this clonotype. The V call is TRBV6-5, the J call TRBJ2-7; 8 nucleotides align to TRBD2. This CDR3 comprises 14 residues. Germline loops: CDR1 MNHEY, CDR2 SVGAGI. J lost 2 bases, V lost 10 bases, and 10 bases had no gene match. CDR3 coding DNA: TGTGCCACAACCCCGACGGGAGGGACCTACGAGCAGTACTTC. Translated: CATTPTGGTYEQYF.

The CDR3 DNA is TGCGCCAGCAGCGTGGACAGGCCGGAGGGCGAGCAGTACTTC. It codes for CASSVDRPEGEQYF. The V gene is TRBV5-1, the J gene TRBJ2-7, with D possibly matching TRBD1 (7 bases). Trimming cost V 4 bases and J 6 bases, with 17 bases left between them. The CDR3 has 14 residues. The germline gives CDR1 SGHRS, CDR2 YFSETQ.

This clonotype was counted at least ten times. The chain carries TRBV12-3 or TRBV12-4 and TRBJ2-3, with 13 positions matching TRBD2. The CDR3 runs to 16 residues. V lost 6 bases and J lost 2; bases outside the gene matches: 5. Here the CDR3 reads CASSRLAGGITDTQYF. CDR3 in DNA: TGTGCCAGCAGCCGACTAGCGGGAGGTATCACAGATACGCAGTATTTT.

The CDR3 coding sequence is TGTGCCAGCAGTTACCGGCCCCTTTCGGGGGCTGAAGCTTTCTTT. This translates into CASSYRPLSGAEAFF. V and J are TRBV6-5 and TRBJ1-1, with D tentatively TRBD1 (5 bases). Per germline, CDR1 MNHEY and CDR2 SVGAGI. V was clipped by 2 bases and J by 6 bases, with 16 bases between them. The CDR3 consists of 15 residues.

This clonotype was detected only a few times. The chain joins TRBV29-1 to TRBJ1-3; D is unclear. Trimming stripped 3 bases from V and 5 bases from J, with 5 bases between. The germline V gene has CDR1 SQVTM and CDR2 ANQGSEA. The CDR3 runs to 11 residues. The CDR3 here is CSVETRNTIYF. The CDR3 region has the DNA TGCAGCGTTGAGACTAGAAACACCATATATTTT.

This clonotype occurred a few times. The V gene is TRBV30, the J gene TRBJ2-1, with a weak D call TRBD1 (5 bases). From germline, CDR1 is GTSNPN and CDR2 SVGIG (reference sequence). Deletions cut 4 bases from V and 2 bases from J, with 15 bases between. The CDR3 is 15 residues long. CDR3 region: CAWTAQGGAYNEQFF. CDR3 DNA: TGTGCCTGGACAGCCCAGGGCGGCGCCTACAATGAGCAGTTCTTC.

The chain has TRBV5-4 and TRBJ2-5, with D possibly TRBD2 on 6 matching bases. CDR1 and CDR2 from the germline V gene are SGHNT and YYREEE (reference sequence). Between the trimmed V and J ends, which lost 0 bases and 5 bases, there was a span of 17 bases. The CDR3 extends over 16 amino acids. The CDR3 DNA is TGTGCCAGCAGCTTGGTGAGGGGAGGTCTTGTGGAGACCCAGTACTTC. Translation: CASSLVRGGLVETQYF.